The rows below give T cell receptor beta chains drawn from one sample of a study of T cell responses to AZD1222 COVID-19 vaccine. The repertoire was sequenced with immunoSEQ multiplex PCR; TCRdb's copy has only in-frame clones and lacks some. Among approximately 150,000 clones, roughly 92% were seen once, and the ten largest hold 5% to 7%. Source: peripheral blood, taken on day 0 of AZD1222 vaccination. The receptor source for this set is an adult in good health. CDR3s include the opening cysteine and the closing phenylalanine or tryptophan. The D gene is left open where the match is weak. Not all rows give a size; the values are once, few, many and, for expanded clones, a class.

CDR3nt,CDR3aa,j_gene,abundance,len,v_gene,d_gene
TGTGCCAGTTCCCCTTCTCAACTCAATGAGCAGTTCTTC,CASSPSQLNEQFF,TRBJ2-1,-,13,TRBV19,-
TGTGCCAGCAGCTTAAAGAGACAGGTCGTAAGCTACACCTTC,CASSLKRQVVSYTF,TRBJ1-2,once,14,TRBV7-8,-
TGCGCCAGCAAAAAGGACAGGGCTAACACTGAAGCTTTCTTT,CASKKDRANTEAFF,TRBJ1-1,-,14,TRBV10-1,TRBD1
TGTGCCACCAGCAGAGATCGACTCTCCACTTTATGGGAGCAGTACTTC,CATSRDRLSTLWEQYF,TRBJ2-7,-,16,TRBV15,-
TGTGCCAGCTCACCACCGGTTAGCTCCTACGAGCAGTACTTC,CASSPPVSSYEQYF,TRBJ2-7,-,14,TRBV18,-
TGTGCCAGCAGTCCTGGCCGGGACAGGGAAGGAGCTTTCTTT,CASSPGRDREGAFF,TRBJ1-1,-,14,TRBV25-1,TRBD1
TGCGCCAGCAGCTTGTACTTAAGCGGGGGGCCTAATGGTGAGCAGTTCTTC,CASSLYLSGGPNGEQFF,TRBJ2-1,many,17,TRBV5-1,TRBD2
TGTGCCTGGAGGAAGGCGGGGACCGACTATGGCTACACCTTC,CAWRKAGTDYGYTF,TRBJ1-2,-,14,TRBV30,-
TGTGCCAGCAGCTTGGGAGGTTCCCAAGAGACCCAGTACTTC,CASSLGGSQETQYF,TRBJ2-5,-,14,TRBV5-4,-
TGTGCCACCAAGCGGGAGGGCCGGGAAGAGACCCAGTACTTC,CATKREGREETQYF,TRBJ2-5,once,14,TRBV10-3,TRBD2
TGCGCCAGCAGCCACCTACTCCGGGACAGGGGTCTAGACGAGCAGTACTTC,CASSHLLRDRGLDEQYF,TRBJ2-7,once,17,TRBV4-1,TRBD1
TGTGCCAGCAGTTTAGTTGTAGGGGCCTACGAGCAGTACTTC,CASSLVVGAYEQYF,TRBJ2-7,-,14,TRBV27,-
TGTGCCGTCAAAAAGGACCCAAGCCAAGAGACCCAGTACTTC,CAVKKDPSQETQYF,TRBJ2-5,once,14,TRBV28,-
TGCAGCTGTTATGCGGGATCTGGGGCCAACGTCCTGACTTTC,CSCYAGSGANVLTF,TRBJ2-6,-,14,TRBV29-1,-
TGCGCCAGCAGCATGACAGGCACCGGGGAGCTGTTTTTT,CASSMTGTGELFF,TRBJ2-2,-,13,TRBV5-1,-
TGTGCCAGCAGCTTTGTCCCCTACCGGGACAGGCCAAGAACCACTGAAGCTTTCTTT,CASSFVPYRDRPRTTEAFF,TRBJ1-1,-,19,TRBV12-1,-
TGTGCCAGCATCGGAGCGGGGGCCTACAATGAGCAGTTCTTC,CASIGAGAYNEQFF,TRBJ2-1,-,14,TRBV27,TRBD2
TGTGCCAGCAGCTTAGATCAAGGGGTCTACAATGAGCAGTTCTTC,CASSLDQGVYNEQFF,TRBJ2-1,-,15,TRBV11-2,-
TGTGCCACCAGCAGCCCCTTCCGGGCCTCCAATGAAAAACTGTTTTTT,CATSSPFRASNEKLFF,TRBJ1-4,-,16,TRBV15,-
TGTGCCAGCAGCGTAGGAACAGGGGGCTATGGCTACACCTTC,CASSVGTGGYGYTF,TRBJ1-2,-,14,TRBV9,TRBD1
TGTGCCAGCAGCTTAGGGGGGCTCGGGACAGATACGCAGTATTTT,CASSLGGLGTDTQYF,TRBJ2-3,-,15,TRBV7-9,-
TGTGCCAGCAGCCTAAGGGTGGGATCTGAGCAGTTCTTC,CASSLRVGSEQFF,TRBJ2-1,-,13,TRBV5-4,-
TGTGCCAGTAGCCTAAGGGGGGGAGCTTTCTTT,CASSLRGGAFF,TRBJ1-1,-,11,TRBV19,-
TGTGCCAGCAGCTTAGGACCCTGGAATGAAAAACTGTTTTTT,CASSLGPWNEKLFF,TRBJ1-4,few,14,TRBV7-8,-
TGTGCCAGCAGTCTCCGCAGAAACGATAATGAAAAACTGTTTTTT,CASSLRRNDNEKLFF,TRBJ1-4,-,15,TRBV27,-
TGTGCCAGCAGCCGGACAGGGACCCTGGTAAATACTGAAGCTTTCTTT,CASSRTGTLVNTEAFF,TRBJ1-1,-,16,TRBV11-1,TRBD1
TGTGCCAGCAGCTCCGGGTCAAGTACAGATACGCAGTATTTT,CASSSGSSTDTQYF,TRBJ2-3,-,14,TRBV7-9,-
TGCAGCGTTGCGGGAGGGCCTAAGCCGGCACCCTCCAATGAGCAGTTCTTC,CSVAGGPKPAPSNEQFF,TRBJ2-1,-,17,TRBV29-1,TRBD2
TGTGCCAGCAGCCCTACCGGAGATTCTGGAAACACCATATATTTT,CASSPTGDSGNTIYF,TRBJ1-3,-,15,TRBV7-3,-
TGTGCCAGAGTTGGCCCCGTCGGGTTCGCCTACGAGCAGTACTTC,CARVGPVGFAYEQYF,TRBJ2-7,-,15,TRBV7-8,-
TGTGCCAGCAGCTTGATTGGGTGGGGGGTCTACGAGCAGTACTTC,CASSLIGWGVYEQYF,TRBJ2-7,-,15,TRBV5-4,-
TGTGCCAGCAGCTTAGAACTAGCGGGAGGGGGTGAGCAGTTCTTC,CASSLELAGGGEQFF,TRBJ2-1,-,15,TRBV11-1,TRBD2
TGCGCCAGCAGCCAAGGCCTAGGGGACAACGTGTTTTTT,CASSQGLGDNVFF,TRBJ1-4,-,13,TRBV4-1,-
TGTGCCAGCAGCTCCCTATGGCAGAACACTGAAGCTTTCTTT,CASSSLWQNTEAFF,TRBJ1-1,-,14,TRBV5-5,-
TGTGCCAGCAGCCCGGGATCTGAAGCTTTCTTT,CASSPGSEAFF,TRBJ1-1,-,11,TRBV5-8,-
TGTGCCTGGAGCGCCGGACGGGGAAGTGTCACTGAAGCTTTCTTT,CAWSAGRGSVTEAFF,TRBJ1-1,-,15,TRBV30,-
TGTGCCAGCAGCTTTACGGATACGCAGTATTTT,CASSFTDTQYF,TRBJ2-3,-,11,TRBV28,-
TGCGCCAGCAGCTTTTATCGGCCAGGGCGGATCGGGGAGCTGTTTTTT,CASSFYRPGRIGELFF,TRBJ2-2,few,16,TRBV5-1,-
TGTGCCAGCAGCCCCTCTGTGGTTGGGTTGCTTGATGAAGCTTTCTTT,CASSPSVVGLLDEAFF,TRBJ1-1,-,16,TRBV7-2,-
TGTGCCAGCAGCCCGACAGAGACCTATGGCTACACCTTC,CASSPTETYGYTF,TRBJ1-2,-,13,TRBV3-1/TRBV3-2,-
TGCGCCAGCAGCGCGGGGCTCGGGGGACAAACTGCCTACGAGCAGTACTTC,CASSAGLGGQTAYEQYF,TRBJ2-7,-,17,TRBV5-1,-
TGCGCCAGCAGCCCTGGACAGGGCAATCAGCCCCAGCATTTT,CASSPGQGNQPQHF,TRBJ1-5,once,14,TRBV5-1,TRBD1
TGTGCCATCAGCGATCAGGGGGTGCGGCTTGAAGCTTTCTTT,CAISDQGVRLEAFF,TRBJ1-1,-,14,TRBV10-3,TRBD1
TGTGCCAGCTCACCATTCGGGGCGAACACTGAAGCTTTCTTT,CASSPFGANTEAFF,TRBJ1-1,-,14,TRBV18,-
TGTGCCAGCACCGACAGCTCCACCGGGGAGCTGTTTTTT,CASTDSSTGELFF,TRBJ2-2,-,13,TRBV6-6,-
TGTGCCATCAGTGAGAGGGAGGGAAAGAACACTGAAGCTTTCTTT,CAISEREGKNTEAFF,TRBJ1-1,-,15,TRBV10-3,-
TGCGCCAGCAGCCCCCCTCCCATCACCGGGGAGCTGTTTTTT,CASSPPPITGELFF,TRBJ2-2,-,14,TRBV4-1,-
TGTGCCAGCAGCCCAACCGGGACATTCGTCACCTACGAGCAGTACTTC,CASSPTGTFVTYEQYF,TRBJ2-7,once,16,TRBV9,-
TGTGCCAGCTCACCATGGGGAAGGTCAAAGGCTGGAAACACCATATATTTT,CASSPWGRSKAGNTIYF,TRBJ1-3,-,17,TRBV18,-
TGTGCCAGCATTCGCTTGGGAGCTGGAAACACCATATATTTT,CASIRLGAGNTIYF,TRBJ1-3,-,14,TRBV28,-
TGCGCCAGCAGCTCCATTGTAGCGGGGACTAGCACAGATACGCAGTATTTT,CASSSIVAGTSTDTQYF,TRBJ2-3,-,17,TRBV5-1,TRBD2
TGTGCCAGCAGCTTAATCGGGGCCCCTAACTATGGCTACACCTTC,CASSLIGAPNYGYTF,TRBJ1-2,-,15,TRBV7-8,-
TGCGCCAGCAGCTTATACTTTGGGACAGGGAGTTCCTATGGCTACACCTTC,CASSLYFGTGSSYGYTF,TRBJ1-2,once,17,TRBV5-1,TRBD1
TGTGCCAGCAGCCTTTCATCCGGGACAGATGGCTACACCTTC,CASSLSSGTDGYTF,TRBJ1-2,-,14,TRBV3-1/TRBV3-2,TRBD1
TGTGCCAGCAGCTCCCCCCGACTAAGGGGGGAGACCCAGTACTTC,CASSSPRLRGETQYF,TRBJ2-5,once,15,TRBV5-4,-
TGTGCCAGCAGCGCAGGCCTACATTCACCCCTCCACTTT,CASSAGLHSPLHF,TRBJ1-6,-,13,TRBV14,-
TGTGCCACCATTCGATCCGGCCGATACAATGAGCAGTTCTTC,CATIRSGRYNEQFF,TRBJ2-1,-,14,TRBV10-3,-
TGTGCCAGCAGCCAAAACCAAGAGACCCAGTACTTC,CASSQNQETQYF,TRBJ2-5,-,12,TRBV3-1/TRBV3-2,-